The subject of this entry is one TCR beta chain. The CDR3 loop spans 15 amino acids. Trimming shortened V by 4 bases and J by 2 bases, and 18 bases separated the two germline ends. Per the germline V gene, CDR1 is SQVTM and CDR2 is ANQGSEA. A second 7 to 11 cycle PCR used barcoded and J-beta primers. TCRdb fed the 5' RACE reads into MiXCR, producing one record per CDR3 protein. Of roughly 800,000 distinct CDR3 sequences in the sample, more than 45% are singletons; the top ten hold around 20%. Each donor's blood draw was around 9.2 milliliters of peripheral blood. Whenever a sample was processed, at least 6 million PBMCs were isolated. The record originates from a study of blood T cells in healthy people across ages.

Sequencing was done on a sample of blood. This sequence was found in a man aged 25 to 40 in good health. The J gene is TRBJ2-7, the V gene TRBV29-1; possibly TRBD1 or TRBD2 for D (6 bases each). CDR3 sequence: CSVVEGGFPPYEQYF. For the CDR3, the DNA is TGCAGCGTTGTGGAGGGGGGTTTTCCACCCTACGAGCAGTACTTC.